These T cell receptor beta chains were read from a single sample in a study of T cells in Graves' hyperthyroidism and ophthalmopathy. In TCRdb, the multiplex PCR reads were re-called with MiXCR into one record per CDR3 protein. The top ten hold 15% to 17% of the sample, which has roughly 660,000 distinct CDR3 sequences, 17% seen once. The sequenced sample was blood. These receptors all come from a middle-aged man with Graves' hyperthyroidism. Each CDR3 is given with its conserved first and last residue. D genes are given only for firm matches. Some rows mark clone size as missing; the rest say once, few, many or name a class of expanded clone.

j_call	d_call	clone_size	v_call	cdr3_aa	cdr3_nt
TRBJ1-1	-	-	TRBV6-6	CASSYSAGFGGTEAFF	TGTGCCAGCAGTTACTCGGCAGGGTTCGGGGGTACTGAAGCTTTCTTT
TRBJ2-7	TRBD1	many	TRBV28	CASSPTGTVTEQYF	TGTGCCAGCAGTCCAACCGGGACAGTCACCGAGCAGTACTTC
TRBJ1-1	-	many	TRBV6-2/TRBV6-3	CASSYGPGNTEAFF	TGTGCCAGCAGTTACGGTCCGGGGAACACTGAAGCTTTCTTT
TRBJ1-1	-	many	TRBV27	CASSLAAQNTEAFF	TGTGCCAGCAGTTTGGCAGCTCAGAACACTGAAGCTTTCTTT
TRBJ2-3	-	many	TRBV2	CASREDSTDTQYF	TGTGCCAGCCGCGAAGATAGCACAGATACGCAGTATTTT
TRBJ2-2	-	many	TRBV6-2/TRBV6-3	CASSARTGRATGELFF	TGTGCCAGCAGTGCTCGGACAGGGAGGGCCACCGGGGAGCTGTTTTTT
TRBJ2-3	-	many	TRBV2	CASIWDGNTDTQYF	TGTGCCAGCATTTGGGACGGAAACACAGATACGCAGTATTTT
TRBJ2-1	-	many	TRBV24-1	CATSDLGSVSENEQFF	TGTGCCACCAGTGATCTGGGGAGCGTTTCCGAGAATGAGCAGTTCTTC
TRBJ2-1	-	once	TRBV2	CASSEEGGVLSYHEQFF	TGTGCCAGCAGTGAGGAAGGGGGGGTCCTCTCCTACCATGAGCAGTTCTTC
TRBJ2-4	-	few	TRBV27	CASSLEGRNIQYF	TGTGCCAGCAGTTTAGAGGGCCGGAACATTCAGTACTTC
TRBJ2-7	-	few	TRBV11-2	CASSLVSGLATSEQYF	TGTGCCAGCAGCTTAGTCTCCGGGCTAGCTACCTCCGAGCAGTACTTC
TRBJ2-1	-	few	TRBV20-1	CSASGRNNEQFF	TGCAGTGCCTCCGGAAGGAACAATGAGCAGTTCTTC
TRBJ1-4	-	once	TRBV7-9	CASSLGRASVKLFF	TGTGCCAGCAGCTTAGGCAGGGCAAGTGTAAAACTGTTTTTT
TRBJ2-1	TRBD2	-	TRBV6-2/TRBV6-3	CASSYSRLAGEVEQFF	TGTGCCAGCAGTTACTCGCGACTAGCGGGAGAGGTTGAGCAGTTCTTC
TRBJ2-2	TRBD2	many	TRBV2	CASRRLAGTNTGELFF	TGTGCCAGCAGGAGACTAGCGGGAACGAACACCGGGGAGCTGTTTTTT
TRBJ2-2	-	few	TRBV19	CASRERQHFNTGELFF	TGTGCCAGTAGGGAACGACAGCACTTTAACACCGGGGAGCTGTTTTTT
TRBJ1-5	-	-	TRBV6-1	CASSVVVTSYQPQHF	TGTGCCAGCAGCGTAGTGGTGACTTCTTATCAGCCCCAGCATTTT
TRBJ2-7	-	many	TRBV10-3	CAISESLPLGSVYEQYF	TGTGCCATCAGTGAATCCCTTCCCTTGGGGTCCGTATACGAGCAGTACTTC
TRBJ1-1	-	-	TRBV28	CASRPHTGSNTEAFF	TGTGCCAGCAGGCCCCACACAGGGTCGAACACTGAAGCTTTCTTT
TRBJ2-1	TRBD2	few	TRBV7-8	CASSLWTSGSGEQFF	TGTGCCAGCAGCTTATGGACTAGCGGGAGTGGTGAGCAGTTCTTC
TRBJ1-3	-	few	TRBV5-6	CASSFGAGPGNTIYF	TGTGCCAGCAGCTTTGGGGCAGGGCCTGGAAACACCATATATTTT
TRBJ1-1	-	-	TRBV7-9	CASRGDVIEAFF	TGTGCCAGCAGAGGAGATGTGATTGAAGCTTTCTTT
TRBJ2-1	-	-	TRBV19	CASSIRASRSNEQFF	TGTGCCAGTAGTATACGGGCCTCAAGGTCCAATGAGCAGTTCTTC
TRBJ2-3	TRBD2	many	TRBV19	CASSIGASGSTDTQYF	TGTGCCAGTAGTATAGGGGCTAGCGGGAGTACAGATACGCAGTATTTT
TRBJ2-5	-	-	TRBV2	CASRPRAGRETQYF	TGTGCCAGCAGGCCTCGCGCCGGGCGGGAGACCCAGTACTTC
TRBJ1-5	-	many	TRBV6-1	CASRGINQPQHF	TGTGCCAGCAGAGGGATAAATCAGCCCCAGCATTTT
TRBJ1-1	-	many	TRBV27	CASSLAGMGTEAFF	TGTGCCAGCAGTCTAGCGGGGATGGGCACTGAAGCTTTCTTT
TRBJ2-3	-	-	TRBV10-3	CAISDGRYPTDTQYF	TGTGCCATCAGTGACGGCCGATACCCCACAGATACGCAGTATTTT
TRBJ2-5	TRBD1	-	TRBV6-6	CASSYFTDDRGGTQYF	TGTGCCAGCAGTTACTTTACTGATGACAGGGGGGGGACCCAGTACTTC
TRBJ2-7	-	-	TRBV6-4	CASSYDRYEQYF	TGTGCCAGCAGCTATGACCGGTACGAGCAGTACTTC
TRBJ2-3	-	many	TRBV9	CASSVDRDPTDTQYF	TGTGCCAGCAGCGTGGACCGGGACCCCACAGATACGCAGTATTTT
TRBJ1-1	-	many	TRBV27	CASSLGIGGLTEAFF	TGTGCCAGCAGTTTAGGTATTGGGGGATTGACTGAAGCTTTCTTT
TRBJ1-2	TRBD1	many	TRBV28	CASNAAGQGLGYTF	TGTGCCAGCAACGCGGCGGGACAGGGATTGGGCTACACCTTC
TRBJ2-2	-	many	TRBV24-1	CATRKFGKANTGELFF	TGTGCCACCAGAAAGTTCGGGAAAGCGAACACCGGGGAGCTGTTTTTT
TRBJ2-4	-	-	TRBV28	CASSLSGMVQYF	TGTGCCAGCAGTTTAAGCGGTATGGTTCAGTACTTC
TRBJ1-5	-	few	TRBV4-3	CASSQDHTGLNQPQHF	TGCGCCAGCAGCCAAGATCATACAGGGCTAAATCAGCCCCAGCATTTT
TRBJ1-1	-	few	TRBV7-3	CASSLARINTEAFF	TGTGCCAGCAGCTTGGCCAGAATAAACACTGAAGCTTTCTTT
TRBJ1-5	-	many	TRBV7-8	CASSSGSDSNQPQHF	TGTGCCAGCAGCTCGGGGTCGGATAGCAATCAGCCCCAGCATTTT
TRBJ2-1	TRBD2	many	TRBV27	CASSIRTSGDNEQFF	TGTGCCAGCAGTATTCGGACTAGCGGAGACAATGAGCAGTTCTTC
TRBJ2-5	-	-	TRBV9	CASSAGSLALQDTQYF	TGTGCCAGCAGCGCTGGCAGCCTCGCCCTCCAAGATACCCAGTACTTC
TRBJ2-1	-	many	TRBV20-1	CSARDPGSNYNEQFF	TGCAGTGCTAGAGATCCCGGGAGTAACTACAATGAGCAGTTCTTC
TRBJ2-1	TRBD2	few	TRBV2	CASSDQSSGSLRSYNEQFF	TGTGCCAGCAGTGATCAGTCTAGCGGGAGTCTCAGGTCCTACAATGAGCAGTTCTTC
TRBJ2-5	-	many	TRBV28	CASSEGGGRYETQYF	TGTGCCAGCAGTGAGGGTGGGGGGCGTTATGAGACCCAGTACTTC